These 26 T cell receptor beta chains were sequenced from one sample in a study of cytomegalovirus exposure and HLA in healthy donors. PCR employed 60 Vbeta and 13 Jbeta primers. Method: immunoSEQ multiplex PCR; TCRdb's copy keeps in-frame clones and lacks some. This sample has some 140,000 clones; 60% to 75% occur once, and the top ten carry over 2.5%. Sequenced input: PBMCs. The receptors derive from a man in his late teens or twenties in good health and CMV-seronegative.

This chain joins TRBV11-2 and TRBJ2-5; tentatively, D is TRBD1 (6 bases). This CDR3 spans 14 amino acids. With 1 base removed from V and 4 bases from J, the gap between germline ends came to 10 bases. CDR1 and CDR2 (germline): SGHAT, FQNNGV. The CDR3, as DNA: TGTGCCAGCAGCTTAGCTACAGGGAGAGAGACCCAGTACTTC. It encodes CASSLATGRETQYF.

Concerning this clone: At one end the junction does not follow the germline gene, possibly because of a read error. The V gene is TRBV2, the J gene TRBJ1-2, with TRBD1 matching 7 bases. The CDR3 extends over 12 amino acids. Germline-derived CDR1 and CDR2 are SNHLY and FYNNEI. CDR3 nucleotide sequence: TGTGCCAGCAATGATAATAGGGACAGCCCGGCCTTC. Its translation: CASNDNRDSPAF.

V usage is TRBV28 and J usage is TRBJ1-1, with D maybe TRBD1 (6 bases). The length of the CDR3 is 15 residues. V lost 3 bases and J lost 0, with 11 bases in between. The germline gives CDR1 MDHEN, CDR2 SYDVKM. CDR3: CASSLWTAMNTEAFF. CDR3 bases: TGTGCCAGCAGTTTGTGGACAGCTATGAACACTGAAGCTTTCTTT.

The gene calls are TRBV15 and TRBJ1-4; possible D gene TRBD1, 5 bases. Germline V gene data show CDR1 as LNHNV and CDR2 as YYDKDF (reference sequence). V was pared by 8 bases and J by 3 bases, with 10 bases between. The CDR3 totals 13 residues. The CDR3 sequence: CATSQGSNEKLFF. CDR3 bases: TGTGCCACCTCCCAGGGATCTAATGAAAAACTGTTTTTT.

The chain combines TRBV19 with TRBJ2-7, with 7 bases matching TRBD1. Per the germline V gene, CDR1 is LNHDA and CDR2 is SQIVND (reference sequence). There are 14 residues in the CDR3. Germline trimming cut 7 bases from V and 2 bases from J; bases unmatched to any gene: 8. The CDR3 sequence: CASTNRQGTYEQYF. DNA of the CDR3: TGTGCCAGTACCAACCGACAGGGTACCTACGAGCAGTACTTC. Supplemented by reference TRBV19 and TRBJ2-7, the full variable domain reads DGGITQSPKYLFRKEGQNVTLSCEQNLNHDAMYWYRQDPGQGLRLIYYSQIVNDFQKGDIAEGYSVSREKKESFPLTVTSAQKNPTAFYLCASTNRQGTYEQYFGPGTRLTVT.

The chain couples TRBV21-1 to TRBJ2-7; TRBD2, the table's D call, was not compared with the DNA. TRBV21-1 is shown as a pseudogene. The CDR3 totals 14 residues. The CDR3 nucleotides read TGTGCCAGCAGCAAAGGAGGACTAGAAGGCGAGCAGTACGTC. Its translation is CASSKGGLEGEQYV.

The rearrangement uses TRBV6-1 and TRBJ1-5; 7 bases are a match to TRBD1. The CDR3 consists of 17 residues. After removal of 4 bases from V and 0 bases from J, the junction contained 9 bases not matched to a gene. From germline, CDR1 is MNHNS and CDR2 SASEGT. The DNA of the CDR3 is TGTGCCAGCAGTGGAACCGGGACAGTTAATAGCAATCAGCCCCAGCATTTT. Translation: CASSGTGTVNSNQPQHF.

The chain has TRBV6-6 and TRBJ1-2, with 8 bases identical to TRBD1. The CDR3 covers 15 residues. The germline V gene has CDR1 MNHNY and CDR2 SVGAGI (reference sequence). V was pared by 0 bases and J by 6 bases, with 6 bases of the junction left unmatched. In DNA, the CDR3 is TGTGCCAGCAGTTACTCGACAGGGGTCGGAGATGGCTACACCTTC. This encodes CASSYSTGVGDGYTF.

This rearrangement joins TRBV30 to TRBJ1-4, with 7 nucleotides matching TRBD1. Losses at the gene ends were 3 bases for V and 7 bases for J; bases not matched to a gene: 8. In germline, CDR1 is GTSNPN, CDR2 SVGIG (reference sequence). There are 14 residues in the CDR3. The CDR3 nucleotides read TGTGCCTGGAGCACAGGGGCCAGGGGTGAAAAACTGTTTTTT. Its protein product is CAWSTGARGEKLFF.

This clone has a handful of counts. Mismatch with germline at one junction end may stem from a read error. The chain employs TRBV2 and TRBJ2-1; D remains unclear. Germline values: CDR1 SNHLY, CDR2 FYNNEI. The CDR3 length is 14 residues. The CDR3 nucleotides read TGTGCCAGCAGTCAAGCCTCCTCCTACAATGAGCAGTTCTTC. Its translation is CASSQASSYNEQFF. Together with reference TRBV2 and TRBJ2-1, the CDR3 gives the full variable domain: EPEVTQTPSHQVTQMGQEVILRCVPISNHLYFYWYRQILGQKVEFLVSFYNNEISEKSEIFDDQFSVERPDGSNFTLKIRSTKLEDSAMYFCASSQASSYNEQFFGPGTRLTVL.

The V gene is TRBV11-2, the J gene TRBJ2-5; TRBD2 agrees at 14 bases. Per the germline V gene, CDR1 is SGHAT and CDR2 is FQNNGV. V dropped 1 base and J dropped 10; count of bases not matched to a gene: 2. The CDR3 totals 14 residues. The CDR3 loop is CASSLGLAGGDQYF. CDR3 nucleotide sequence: TGTGCCAGCAGCTTAGGACTAGCGGGGGGGGACCAGTACTTC.

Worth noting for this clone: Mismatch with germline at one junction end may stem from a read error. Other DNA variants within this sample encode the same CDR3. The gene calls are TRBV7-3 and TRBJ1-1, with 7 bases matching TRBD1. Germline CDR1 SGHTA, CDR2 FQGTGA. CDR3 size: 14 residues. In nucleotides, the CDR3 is TGTGCCAGCAGTCCACAGGGGTTTAACACCGAAGCTTTCTTT. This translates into CASSPQGFNTEAFF.

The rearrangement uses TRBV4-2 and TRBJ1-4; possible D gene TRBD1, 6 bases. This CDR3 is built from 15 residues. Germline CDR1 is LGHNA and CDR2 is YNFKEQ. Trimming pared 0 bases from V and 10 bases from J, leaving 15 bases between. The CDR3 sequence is CASSQDPGGDGKLFF. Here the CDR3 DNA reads TGTGCCAGCAGCCAAGATCCGGGGGGCGACGGAAAACTGTTTTTT.

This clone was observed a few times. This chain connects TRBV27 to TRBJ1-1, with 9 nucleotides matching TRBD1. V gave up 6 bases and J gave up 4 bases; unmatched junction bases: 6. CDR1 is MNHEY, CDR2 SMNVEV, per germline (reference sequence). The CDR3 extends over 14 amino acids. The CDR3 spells CASSVTGGGTEAFF. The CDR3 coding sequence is TGTGCCAGCAGCGTTACAGGGGGCGGCACTGAAGCTTTCTTT.

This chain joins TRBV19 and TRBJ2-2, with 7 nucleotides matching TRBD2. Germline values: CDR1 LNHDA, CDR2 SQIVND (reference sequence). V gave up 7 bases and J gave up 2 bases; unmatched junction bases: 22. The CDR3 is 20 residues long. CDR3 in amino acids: CASIGRRDPSRTKNTGELFF. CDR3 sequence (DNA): TGTGCCAGTATCGGGAGGAGGGACCCCTCCAGGACAAAAAACACCGGGGAGCTGTTTTTT.

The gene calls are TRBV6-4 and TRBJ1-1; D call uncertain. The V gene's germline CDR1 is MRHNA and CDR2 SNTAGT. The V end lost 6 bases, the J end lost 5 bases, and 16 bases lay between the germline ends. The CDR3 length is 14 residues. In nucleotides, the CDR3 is TGTGCCAGCAGGGCGGCGGGTTTTGAAACTGAAGCTTTCTTT. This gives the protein CASRAAGFETEAFF.

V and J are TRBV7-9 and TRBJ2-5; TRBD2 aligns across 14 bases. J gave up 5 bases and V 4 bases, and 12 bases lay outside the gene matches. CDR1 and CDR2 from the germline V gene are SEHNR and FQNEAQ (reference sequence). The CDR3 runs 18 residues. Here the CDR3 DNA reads TGTGCCAGCAGCTCGGGACTAGCGGGGGTCCAATTCTGGGAGACCCAGTACTTC. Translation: CASSSGLAGVQFWETQYF.

CDR3 DNA sequence: TGTGCCAGTAGCGAGACAGGGTACTCATGGGGCAATCAGCCCCAGCATTTT. The encoded protein is CASSETGYSWGNQPQHF. The chain links TRBV19 to TRBJ1-5; TRBD1 matches 7 bases. CDR1 is LNHDA and CDR2 is SQIVND in the germline V gene (reference sequence). Trimming cost V 6 bases and J 2 bases; bases outside gene matches: 13. The CDR3 runs to 17 residues.

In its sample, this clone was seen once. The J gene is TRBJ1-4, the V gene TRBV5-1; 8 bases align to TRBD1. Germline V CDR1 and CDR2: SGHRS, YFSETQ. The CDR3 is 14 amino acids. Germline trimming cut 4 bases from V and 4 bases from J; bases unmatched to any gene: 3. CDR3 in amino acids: CASSTGQDNEKLFF. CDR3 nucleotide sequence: TGCGCCAGCAGCACGGGACAGGATAATGAAAAACTGTTTTTT.

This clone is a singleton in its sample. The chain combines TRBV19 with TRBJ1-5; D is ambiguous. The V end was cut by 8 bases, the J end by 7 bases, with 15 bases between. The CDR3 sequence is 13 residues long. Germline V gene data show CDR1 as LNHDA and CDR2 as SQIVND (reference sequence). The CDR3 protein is CASSSQVVQPQHF. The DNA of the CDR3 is TGTGCCAGTTCCTCGCAGGTGGTACAGCCCCAGCATTTT.

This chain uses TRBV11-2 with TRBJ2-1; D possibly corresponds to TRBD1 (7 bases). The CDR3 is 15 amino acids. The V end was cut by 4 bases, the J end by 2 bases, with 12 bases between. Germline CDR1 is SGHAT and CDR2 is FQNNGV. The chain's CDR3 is CASSSVRGAYNEQFF. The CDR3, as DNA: TGTGCCAGCAGCTCCGTCAGGGGGGCCTACAATGAGCAGTTCTTC. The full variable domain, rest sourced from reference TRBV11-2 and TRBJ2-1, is EAGVAQSPRYKIIEKRQSVAFWCNPISGHATLYWYQQILGQGPKLLIQFQNNGVVDDSQLPKDRFSAERLKGVDSTLKIQPAKLEDSAVYLCASSSVRGAYNEQFFGPGTRLTVL.

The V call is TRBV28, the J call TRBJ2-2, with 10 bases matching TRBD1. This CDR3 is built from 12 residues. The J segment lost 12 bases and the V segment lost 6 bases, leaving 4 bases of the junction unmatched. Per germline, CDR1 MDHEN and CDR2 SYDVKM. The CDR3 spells CASRDRGPQLFF. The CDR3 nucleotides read TGTGCCAGCAGAGACAGGGGGCCGCAGCTGTTTTTT.

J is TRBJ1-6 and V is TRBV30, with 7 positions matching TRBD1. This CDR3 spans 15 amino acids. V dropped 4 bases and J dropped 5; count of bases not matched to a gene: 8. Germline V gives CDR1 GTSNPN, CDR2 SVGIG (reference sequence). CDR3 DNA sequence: TGTGCCTGGACCAGGGGGGAACGGGATAATTCACCCCTCCACTTT. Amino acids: CAWTRGERDNSPLHF. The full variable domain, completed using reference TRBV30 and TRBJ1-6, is SQTIHQWPATLVQPVGSPLSLECTVEGTSNPNLYWYRQAAGRGLQLLFYSVGIGQISSEVPQNLSASRPQDRQFILSSKKLLLSDSGFYLCAWTRGERDNSPLHFGNGTRLTVT.

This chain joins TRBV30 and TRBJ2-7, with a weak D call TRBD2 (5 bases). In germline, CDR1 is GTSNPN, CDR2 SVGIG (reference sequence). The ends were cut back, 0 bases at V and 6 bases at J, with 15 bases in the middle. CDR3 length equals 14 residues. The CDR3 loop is CAWSVPGSVAEQYF. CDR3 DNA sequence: TGTGCCTGGAGTGTACCGGGGAGTGTCGCCGAGCAGTACTTC.

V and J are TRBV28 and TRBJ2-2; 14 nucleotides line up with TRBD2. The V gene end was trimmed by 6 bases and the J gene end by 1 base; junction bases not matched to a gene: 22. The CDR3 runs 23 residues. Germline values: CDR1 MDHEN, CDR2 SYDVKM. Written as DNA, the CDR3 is TGTGCCAGCAGCGGAACCAGACTAGCGGGGGGGCCGTCCAATAAAAAGAACACCGGGGAGCTGTTTTTT. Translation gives CASSGTRLAGGPSNKKNTGELFF.

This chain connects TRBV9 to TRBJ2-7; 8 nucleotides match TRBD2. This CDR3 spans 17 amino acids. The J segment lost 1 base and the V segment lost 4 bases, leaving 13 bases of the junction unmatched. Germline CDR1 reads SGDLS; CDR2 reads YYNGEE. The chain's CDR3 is CASSSSPQRGISYEQYF. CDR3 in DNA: TGTGCCAGCAGCTCCTCCCCCCAGCGGGGGATTTCCTACGAGCAGTACTTC.